This is a list of T cell receptor beta chains from one sample in a study of patients and donors after allogeneic stem cell transplantation. TCRdb passed the RT-PCR reads through MiXCR, listing each CDR3 protein once. The sample comprises 57,000 or so distinct CDR3 sequences, 13% of which are singletons, and over 25% rests with the top ten. Sequences were obtained from blood, either unsorted or a sorted T cell fraction (not recorded which). The source is a human donor who was either an allogeneic HSCT recipient or a stem cell or donor lymphocyte infusion donor (not recorded which). It is not recorded whose cells these are; they may come from a transplant donor. CDR3s leave out the opening cysteine and the closing phenylalanine or tryptophan. A row's size may be missing; if present it is once, few, many or a size class.

>TRBJ1-2|TRBV6-4|many
ASSSDRRGGYT
>TRBJ1-2|TRBV20-1|many
SARRQYRARDYGYT
>TRBJ2-7|TRBV10-3|many
AISVPQGYEQY
>TRBJ2-7|TRBV5-1|few
ASSLGLAGPAYEQY
>TRBJ2-3|TRBV6-5|few
ASTAGSTDTQY
>TRBJ1-4|TRBV5-5|many
ASSPGGRNEKLF
>TRBJ2-7|TRBV5-1|many
ASSLTSGRASSYEQY
>TRBJ1-1|TRBV18|many
ASSPQQGAGNTEAF
>TRBJ2-1|TRBV7-9|.
ASSLESYNEQF
>TRBJ1-1|TRBV7-6|many
ASSFFGFWNTEAF
>TRBJ2-7|TRBV27|few
ASSFGHAYEQY
>TRBJ1-1|TRBV27|many
ASSSLGPGDTEAF
>TRBJ2-7|TRBV14|few
ASSRAGPSYEQY
>TRBJ1-6|TRBV6-5|few
ASSPDRVGTPLH
>TRBJ1-1|TRBV10-3|many
AIGNRGNDIREAF
>TRBJ2-7|TRBV27|few
ASRLTGSYEQY
>TRBJ2-1|TRBV27|few
ASTGLGGKMEQF
>TRBJ1-6|TRBV12-3/TRBV12-4|.
ASSFGPVRGSPLH
>TRBJ1-2|TRBV10-3|many
AISESKYWDYHYGYT
>TRBJ2-7|TRBV7-6|few
ASSEQGATYEQY
>TRBJ1-1|TRBV15|many
ATSRDGQGTTEAF
>TRBJ1-1|TRBV7-6|many
ASSSLGLILAF
>TRBJ2-3|TRBV29-1|few
SVGPPLTDTQY
>TRBJ2-6|TRBV6-6|few
ATSKSTEFSGANVLT
>TRBJ2-4|TRBV20-1|few
SATAFVRGRGITPIQY
>TRBJ2-7|TRBV5-1|.
ASSRFPRMAGYEQY
>TRBJ2-3|TRBV24-1|many
ATSDWGEGPGDTQY
>TRBJ1-6|TRBV7-2|many
ASSWKQGAQSPLH
>TRBJ1-6|TRBV6-5|few
ATRRQRSNNSPLH
>TRBJ1-1|TRBV27|many
ASSLYQTPSPDTEAF
>TRBJ1-1|TRBV20-1|few
SASQGGTTEAF
>TRBJ2-1|TRBV7-8|few
ASSFSSQGRSSYNEQF
>TRBJ1-4|TRBV5-1|many
ASSFAGAPTNEKLF
>TRBJ1-1|TRBV18|few
ASSPRPSGDTEAF
>TRBJ2-2|TRBV12-3/TRBV12-4|.
ASSLRGELF